This T cell receptor (beta chain) emerged from a study of T cells in Graves' hyperthyroidism and ophthalmopathy. The length of the CDR3 is 15 residues. Trimming took 1 base from V and 2 from J, leaving 9 bases between them. The germline V gene encodes CDR1 MGHRA and CDR2 YSYEKL. TCR beta CDR3 sequences were amplified from RNA transcripts. A set of HTBI primers served as the primers for a first-round RT-PCR of the TCR CDR3. MiXCR, run by TCRdb on the multiplex PCR reads, gives a single entry per CDR3 protein. The repertoire has some 350,000 distinct CDR3 sequences, approximately 13% of them found once; the top ten carry approximately 35%.

The sample was blood. This chain connects TRBV4-1 to TRBJ2-1; tentative D call: TRBD2 (5 bases). The origin of this receptor is a middle-aged woman with Graves' ophthalmopathy. CDR3 protein: CASSQVAGAYNEQFF. The DNA of the CDR3 is TGCGCCAGCAGCCAAGTTGCCGGGGCCTACAATGAGCAGTTCTTC.